What follows are 25 T cell receptor beta chains derived from one specimen sequenced in a study of patients with pleural tuberculosis. TCRdb independently ran MiXCR on the reads; one entry per CDR3 protein. The sample shows about 50,000 distinct CDR3 sequences, 7.3% of them seen only once. These receptors originate from a human donor with pleural tuberculosis.

This clonotype was seen many times. The chain combines TRBV20-1 with TRBJ2-1; 12 bases match TRBD2. In germline, CDR1 is DFQATT, CDR2 SNEGSKA (reference sequence). V dropped 0 bases and J dropped 4; count of bases not matched to a gene: 7. This CDR3 has 17 amino acids. CDR3 DNA: TGCAGTGCTAGAGATCTTCGGACTAGCGGGATATACAATGAGCAGTTCTTC. This encodes CSARDLRTSGIYNEQFF.

This clonotype was observed many times. The chain combines TRBV12-3 or TRBV12-4 with TRBJ2-1, with TRBD1 as a possible D gene (6 bases). The V and J ends lost 2 bases and 4 bases respectively, with 9 bases between them. The CDR3 is 14 residues long. CDR3 loop: CASSLFQGYNEQFF. DNA for the CDR3: TGTGCCAGCAGTTTATTTCAGGGGTACAATGAGCAGTTCTTC.

The sample holds many counts of this clonotype. The chain has TRBV2 and TRBJ2-1; 9 positions match TRBD2. Germline trimming cut 7 bases from V and 9 bases from J; bases unmatched to any gene: 10. The CDR3 is made up of 14 amino acids. Germline CDR1 and CDR2: SNHLY and FYNNEI. The CDR3 DNA sequence: TGTGCCAGCACAAGGCTAGCGGGATCGAGTGAGCAGTTCTTC. Translated, it gives CASTRLAGSSEQFF.

This clonotype occurred a few times. This chain uses TRBV4-2 with TRBJ1-1, with D unclear. The germline V gene has CDR1 LGHNA and CDR2 YNFKEQ. Trimming pared 0 bases from V and 0 bases from J, leaving 11 bases between. The CDR3 runs 16 residues. This CDR3 reads CASSQDGGWLNTEAFF. CDR3 DNA: TGTGCCAGCAGCCAAGATGGAGGGTGGCTGAACACTGAAGCTTTCTTT.

This clonotype was counted many times. CDR3 residues: CASRAASGRATYEQYV. CDR3 nucleotide sequence: TGTGCCAGCAGGGCGGCTAGCGGGAGGGCCACCTACGAGCAGTACGTC. The chain joins TRBV12-3 or TRBV12-4 to TRBJ2-7; 12 bases are a match to TRBD2. This CDR3 is 16 amino acids long. V gave up 6 bases and J gave up 2 bases; unmatched junction bases: 8.

This clonotype was recorded many times. The genes are TRBV11-2 and TRBJ2-5; TRBD2 aligns across 11 bases. Germline values: CDR1 SGHAT, CDR2 FQNNGV. This CDR3 comprises 15 residues. J gave up 5 bases and V 6 bases, and 8 bases lay outside the gene matches. The CDR3 DNA follows: TGTGCCAGCAGATACGGGACTAGCGGCCTGGAGACCCAGTACTTC. Protein sequence: CASRYGTSGLETQYF.

This clonotype was recorded many times. The chain uses TRBV3-1 and TRBJ1-1; perhaps TRBD1 as D (6 bases). CDR3 length: 14 residues. Per the germline V gene, CDR1 is LGHDT and CDR2 is YNNKEL (reference sequence). With 4 bases removed from V and 7 bases from J, the gap between germline ends came to 16 bases. The CDR3 coding sequence is TGTGCCAGCAGCCGACAGGCCTTCACCTATGAAGCTTTCTTT. Its translation: CASSRQAFTYEAFF.

CDR3 coding DNA: TGTGCCAGCAGTCCCCGGACAGATCAGCCCCAGCATTTT. Protein sequence: CASSPRTDQPQHF. The V gene is TRBV12-3 or TRBV12-4, the J gene TRBJ1-5; TRBD1 is a possible D gene (6 bases). The CDR3 has 13 residues. Trimming removed 5 bases from V and 5 bases from J, with 10 bases in between.

This clonotype was recorded at least ten times. The chain employs TRBV24-1 and TRBJ2-1, with D tentatively TRBD2 (5 bases). CDR1 and CDR2 (germline): KGHDR, SFDVKD. V lost 4 bases, J lost 6 bases, and 6 bases lay in between. The CDR3 contains 12 residues. DNA for the CDR3: TGTGCCACCAGTGAAACTAGCAATGAGCAGTTCTTC. It codes for CATSETSNEQFF.

V and J are TRBV19 and TRBJ1-2, with D uncertain. Germline V gene data show CDR1 as LNHDA and CDR2 as SQIVND (reference sequence). The CDR3 length is 15 residues. Trimming cost V 7 bases and J 0 bases, with 15 bases left between them. The CDR3 reads CASNTISNPNYGYTF. The CDR3 nucleotides are TGTGCCAGTAACACTATTTCCAACCCTAACTATGGCTACACCTTC.

This clonotype is medium-sized (0.01 to 0.1%) in the sample. The rearrangement links TRBV6-5 to TRBJ1-2; D is unresolved. Trimming pared 4 bases from V and 3 bases from J, leaving 3 bases between. Germline V gene lookup returns CDR1 MNHEY and CDR2 SVGAGI. CDR3 length equals 11 residues. The CDR3 sequence: CASSSHYGYTF. CDR3 nucleotide sequence: TGTGCCAGCAGTTCACACTATGGCTACACCTTC.

This clonotype was counted at least ten times. V is TRBV2 and J is TRBJ1-4, with a tentative D call TRBD1 (5 bases). There are 13 residues in the CDR3. Per germline, CDR1 SNHLY and CDR2 FYNNEI. Between the trimmed V and J ends, which lost 8 bases and 7 bases, there was a span of 14 bases. This CDR3 is CASRGMRIEKLFF. CDR3 nucleotides: TGTGCCAGCCGGGGGATGAGGATTGAAAAACTGTTTTTT.

This clonotype has at least ten counts. The chain recombines TRBV20-1 with TRBJ1-2; 11 bases fit TRBD1. This CDR3 has 13 residues. Germline trimming cut 5 bases from V and 2 bases from J; bases unmatched to any gene: 1. Germline CDR1 DFQATT, CDR2 SNEGSKA (reference sequence). This chain's CDR3 is CSAGQGANYGYTF. CDR3 nucleotide sequence: TGCAGTGCTGGACAGGGGGCGAACTATGGCTACACCTTC.

Many counts were recorded for this clonotype. The V and J genes are TRBV3-1 and TRBJ2-3; D is uncertain. This CDR3 is 11 amino acids long. Germline CDR1 reads LGHDT; CDR2 reads YNNKEL (reference sequence). The ends were cut back, 1 base at V and 5 bases at J, with 1 base in the middle. The CDR3 spells CASSQGDTQYF. Written as DNA, the CDR3 is TGTGCCAGCAGCCAAGGAGATACGCAGTATTTT.

This clonotype was observed at least ten times. With a much larger clone just one base away, this may be a read error. The chain joins TRBV6-2 or TRBV6-3 to TRBJ2-5; D is ambiguous. The CDR3 runs 11 residues. Germline CDR1 reads MNHEY; CDR2 reads SVGEGT. Between the trimmed V and J ends, which lost 8 bases and 5 bases, there was a span of 9 bases. The CDR3 DNA sequence: TGTGCCAGCGCTGTCCGGGAGACCCAGTACTTC. Its protein is CASAVRETQYF.

V gene TRBV29-1 combines with J gene TRBJ2-5, with D unclear. Germline CDR1 SQVTM, CDR2 ANQGSEA. Trimming removed 7 bases at V and 2 bases at J, with 5 bases between. There are 10 residues in the CDR3. CDR3 DNA sequence: TGCAGCGCGGAGCAAGAGACCCAGTACTTC. Residues: CSAEQETQYF. Looking up the rest from reference TRBV29-1 and TRBJ2-5 gives the full variable domain: SAVISQKPSRDICQRGTSLTIQCQVDSQVTMMFWYRQQPGQSLTLIATANQGSEATYESGFVIDKFPISRPNLTFSTLTVSNMSPEDSSIYLCSAEQETQYFGPGTRLLVL.

This clonotype has ten or more counts. The chain recombines TRBV20-1 with TRBJ2-7; 9 bases align to TRBD2. V lost 3 bases, J lost 7 bases, and 7 bases stayed unmatched. The CDR3 runs to 13 residues. The germline V gene encodes CDR1 DFQATT and CDR2 SNEGSKA (reference sequence). CDR3 coding DNA: TGCAGTGCTAGGGGTAGCGGGAGACGTGAGCAGTACTTC. This encodes CSARGSGRREQYF.

This clonotype was seen many times. The rearrangement links TRBV4-2 to TRBJ2-1; no clear D. CDR3 length: 11 amino acids. The ends were cut back, 0 bases at V and 10 bases at J, with 4 bases in the middle. Germline V gene lookup returns CDR1 LGHNA and CDR2 YNFKEQ. This CDR3 reads CASSQDLEQFF. The CDR3 bases are TGTGCCAGCAGCCAAGACTTGGAGCAGTTCTTC.

This clonotype has at least ten counts. The chain joins TRBV28 to TRBJ1-5; D not certain. V lost 6 bases and J 10 bases, leaving 19 bases between the germline ends. Germline CDR1 reads MDHEN; CDR2 reads SYDVKM. The CDR3 consists of 14 residues. The CDR3 DNA reads as TGTGCCAGCAGACCACCTAGGCCGGGGATTCCCCAGCATTTT. It encodes CASRPPRPGIPQHF.

In this sample, this clonotype turned up many times. The gene calls are TRBV11-1 and TRBJ1-2; perhaps TRBD1 as D (5 bases). There are 16 residues in the CDR3. Per germline, CDR1 SGHAT and CDR2 FQDESV (reference sequence). V was trimmed by 3 bases and J by 0 bases, leaving 14 bases between them. The CDR3 sequence: CASSFPGTPTNYGYTF. CDR3 coding DNA: TGTGCCAGCAGCTTCCCCGGGACGCCTACTAACTATGGCTACACCTTC.

In its sample, this clonotype was seen a few times. This sequence joins TRBV18 and TRBJ1-3, with D perhaps TRBD1 (5 bases). Trimming stripped 3 bases from V and 3 bases from J, with 15 bases between. This CDR3 has 16 amino acids. The germline V gene encodes CDR1 KGHSH and CDR2 LQKENI. The CDR3 region is CASSPSDGGYGNTIYF. The CDR3 coding sequence is TGTGCCAGCTCACCCAGCGATGGGGGGTATGGAAACACCATATATTTT.

This clonotype was counted ten times or more. The chain couples TRBV20-1 to TRBJ1-2, with 11 bases lining up with TRBD1. Germline-derived CDR1 and CDR2 are DFQATT and SNEGSKA (reference sequence). The CDR3 covers 16 residues. The trim removed 3 bases at V and 1 base at J, leaving 7 bases unmatched. In DNA form, the CDR3 reads TGCAGTGCTAGGGGGACAGGGGGTTCCGGTAACTATGGCTACACCTTC. Encoded protein: CSARGTGGSGNYGYTF.

This sequence joins TRBV29-1 and TRBJ1-3, with a tentative D call TRBD1 (5 bases). Germline-derived CDR1 and CDR2 are SQVTM and ANQGSEA. CDR3 length: 14 residues. Trimming stripped 6 bases from V and 4 bases from J, with 16 bases between. The CDR3 region has the DNA TGCAGCGTGGGGTTCGGGGCCTCCGGAAACACCATATATTTT. This gives the protein CSVGFGASGNTIYF.

This clonotype was picked up many times. The chain couples TRBV12-3 or TRBV12-4 to TRBJ2-1; 11 bases line up with TRBD2. With 5 bases clipped from V and 5 bases from J, the junction kept 5 bases outside the gene matches. The CDR3 length is 15 residues. CDR3 sequence (DNA): TGTGCCAGCAGTCAGCTAGCGGGAGGAAACAATGAGCAGTTCTTC. It translates to CASSQLAGGNNEQFF.

This clonotype has at least ten counts. The J gene is TRBJ1-3, the V gene TRBV11-2; TRBD1 might be the D (5 bases). V was clipped by 4 bases and J by 3 bases, with 7 bases between them. This CDR3 has 13 amino acids. Germline lookup yields CDR1 SGHAT and CDR2 FQNNGV. DNA of the CDR3: TGTGCCAGCAGCTCAGGGAGTGGAAACACCATATATTTT. Its protein is CASSSGSGNTIYF.